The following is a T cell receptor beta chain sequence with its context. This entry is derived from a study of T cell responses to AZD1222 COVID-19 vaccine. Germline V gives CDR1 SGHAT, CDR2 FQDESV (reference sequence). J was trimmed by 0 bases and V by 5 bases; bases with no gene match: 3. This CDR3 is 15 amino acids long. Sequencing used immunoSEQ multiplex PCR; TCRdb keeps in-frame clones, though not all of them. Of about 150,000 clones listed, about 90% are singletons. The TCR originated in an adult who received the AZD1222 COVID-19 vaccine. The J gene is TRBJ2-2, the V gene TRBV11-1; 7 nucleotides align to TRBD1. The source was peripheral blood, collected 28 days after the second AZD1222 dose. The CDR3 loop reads CASSPDRANTGELFF. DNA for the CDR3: TGTGCCAGCAGCCCCGACAGGGCGAACACCGGGGAGCTGTTTTTT. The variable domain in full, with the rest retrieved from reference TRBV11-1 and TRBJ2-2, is EAEVAQSPRYKITEKSQAVAFWCDPISGHATLYWYRQILGQGPELLVQFQDESVVDDSQLPKDRFSAERLKGVDSTLKIQPAELGDSAMYLCASSPDRANTGELFFGEGSRLTVL.